The 32 T cell receptor beta chains listed next were all sequenced from one sample in a study of blood T cell repertoires in COVID-19. Assay: immunoSEQ multiplex PCR; the TCRdb copy retains only in-frame clones and omits some. Here the sample spans roughly 180,000 clones, 65% to 85% being singletons. The sequenced sample was peripheral blood. The receptors shown here come from a woman in her twenties or thirties with acute or convalescent COVID-19.

The V and J genes are TRBV14 and TRBJ2-7, with D possibly matching TRBD2 (6 bases). Germline lookup yields CDR1 SGHDN and CDR2 FVKESK. This CDR3 has 14 residues. Trimming took off 5 bases at V and 0 bases at J, with 11 bases between the two ends. CDR3 loop: CASSFDGSSYEQYF. The CDR3 DNA reads TGTGCCAGCAGCTTTGACGGGAGCTCCTACGAGCAGTACTTC.

The V call is TRBV3-1 (or the pseudogene TRBV3-2), the J call TRBJ1-1; no reliable D call. Germline values: CDR1 LGHDT, CDR2 YNNKEL (reference sequence). There are 12 residues in the CDR3. Between the trimmed V and J ends, which lost 0 bases and 8 bases, there was a span of 7 bases. The CDR3 coding sequence is TGTGCCAGCAGCCAAGATGACATAGAAGCTTTCTTT. This gives the protein CASSQDDIEAFF.

The J gene is TRBJ1-5, the V gene TRBV27; D is ambiguous. This CDR3 is 13 amino acids long. Germline-derived CDR1 and CDR2 are MNHEY and SMNVEV (reference sequence). The V end was cut by 2 bases, the J end by 4 bases, with 6 bases between. The CDR3 nucleotides are TGTGCCAGCAGTTTAGGGCGAAATCAGCCCCAGCATTTT. This codes for CASSLGRNQPQHF.

The chain links TRBV18 to TRBJ1-6; 7 bases align to TRBD1. Germline V gene sequence: CDR1 KGHSH, CDR2 LQKENI. The CDR3 totals 14 residues. V was pared by 3 bases and J by 7 bases, with 3 bases of the junction left unmatched. CDR3 DNA sequence: TGTGCCAGCTCACCCGGGACAGTCAATTCACCCCTCCACTTT. It codes for CASSPGTVNSPLHF.

The chain employs TRBV5-6 and TRBJ1-2; 10 positions match TRBD1. The CDR3 length is 15 residues. Looked up from germline, CDR1 is SGHDT and CDR2 is YYEEEE. V lost 4 bases, J lost 7 bases, and 10 bases stayed unmatched. CDR3 sequence: CASSISGTGVGGYTF. The CDR3 DNA follows: TGTGCCAGCAGCATATCCGGGACAGGGGTGGGTGGCTACACCTTC.

This chain uses TRBV19 with TRBJ1-3; 7 bases fit TRBD1. CDR1 and CDR2 from the germline V gene are LNHDA and SQIVND (reference sequence). J was trimmed by 6 bases and V by 3 bases; bases with no gene match: 8. The CDR3 consists of 15 residues. The chain's CDR3 is CASSIMPGQQNTIYF. The CDR3 region has the DNA TGTGCCAGTAGTATCATGCCGGGACAGCAAAACACCATATATTTT.

The chain has TRBV4-1 and TRBJ2-7, with D maybe TRBD1 (6 bases). Germline CDR1 is MGHRA and CDR2 is YSYEKL. V was pared by 0 bases and J by 0 bases, with 15 bases between. The length of the CDR3 is 17 residues. The CDR3 coding sequence is TGCGCCAGCAGCCAAGATGCTGGGACATTAAGCTCCTACGAGCAGTACTTC. Translating gives CASSQDAGTLSSYEQYF.

DNA for the CDR3: TGTGCCAGTAGTATTGGCGGGACAGGGCCGCACGAGCAGTACTTC. It codes for CASSIGGTGPHEQYF. V and J are TRBV19 and TRBJ2-7; TRBD1 matches 9 bases. Germline V gives CDR1 LNHDA, CDR2 SQIVND (reference sequence). V trimming: 3 bases; J trimming: 5 bases; junction bases outside the gene matches: 8. This CDR3 is 15 amino acids long.

The chain couples TRBV28 to TRBJ2-3; TRBD2 matches 10 bases. V trimming: 7 bases; J trimming: 1 base; junction bases outside the gene matches: 11. The germline CDR1 and CDR2 sequences are MDHEN and SYDVKM. This CDR3 region has 17 residues. The CDR3 sequence: CASNSAGGPRGTDTQYF. The DNA of the CDR3 is TGTGCCAGCAATTCAGCGGGAGGGCCTAGGGGCACAGATACGCAGTATTTT.

As to this clone: The junction does not match germline at one end; this may be a read error. The chain links TRBV29-1 to TRBJ2-5, with TRBD1 matching 9 bases. This CDR3 has 12 residues. CDR1 and CDR2 from the germline V gene are SQVTM and ANQGSEA. CDR3 residues: CSFDRGQETQYF. In DNA form, the CDR3 reads TGCAGCTTTGACAGGGGGCAAGAGACCCAGTACTTC.

The chain joins TRBV18 to TRBJ1-1; the D gene is possibly TRBD1 (6 bases). Germline V gives CDR1 KGHSH, CDR2 LQKENI. V gave up 6 bases and J gave up 0 bases, with 17 bases separating them. CDR3 length: 16 amino acids. Here the CDR3 reads CASSQLNTGLNTEAFF. DNA of the CDR3: TGTGCCAGCTCCCAATTGAATACAGGGCTGAACACTGAAGCTTTCTTT.

The gene calls are TRBV6-6 and TRBJ2-7; TRBD1 agrees at 9 bases. Trimming removed 4 bases from V and 6 bases from J; junction bases left unmatched: 7. The CDR3 is 14 amino acids. Per germline, CDR1 MNHNY and CDR2 SVGAGI (reference sequence). CDR3 in DNA: TGTGCCAGCAGTTTACAGGGGGCGCAGGCCGAGCAGTACTTC. Amino acids: CASSLQGAQAEQYF.

The chain uses TRBV9 and TRBJ1-2; TRBD1 matches at 7 bases. Germline loops: CDR1 SGDLS, CDR2 YYNGEE. CDR3 size: 16 residues. The ends lost 3 bases at V and 2 bases at J; junction bases unmatched: 10. The CDR3 loop is CASSEKLRQGNYGYTF. The CDR3 DNA is TGTGCCAGCAGCGAAAAATTAAGACAGGGCAACTATGGCTACACCTTC.

This clone was recorded only once. The rearrangement links TRBV7-2 to TRBJ1-1; D is possibly TRBD1 (5 bases). This CDR3 contains 13 residues. Germline loops: CDR1 SGHTA, CDR2 FQGNSA. The germline V and J ends were trimmed by 8 bases and 2 bases, with 12 bases remaining between them. CDR3 DNA: TGTGCCAGCGTAGGGTGGGGCAACACTGAAGCTTTCTTT. Its translation is CASVGWGNTEAFF.

The chain links TRBV14 to TRBJ2-7, with a weak D call TRBD2 (5 bases). The CDR3 is 12 amino acids. From germline, CDR1 is SGHDN and CDR2 FVKESK. V was trimmed by 5 bases and J by 7 bases, leaving 12 bases between them. CDR3 amino acids: CASSVTQREQYF. The CDR3, as DNA: TGTGCCAGCAGCGTGACCCAGCGGGAGCAGTACTTC.

This chain connects TRBV20-1 to TRBJ2-7; 7 bases match TRBD2. This CDR3 region has 11 residues. The junction had 2 bases not matched to a gene; V was cut back by 6 bases and J by 3 bases. Germline CDR1 and CDR2: DFQATT and SNEGSKA (reference sequence). The DNA of the CDR3 is TGCAGTGCCGGGGACTACTACGAGCAGTACTTC. Amino acids: CSAGDYYEQYF.

The sample holds a few counts of this clone. This chain links TRBV7-2 with TRBJ1-1; D is ambiguous. CDR3 size: 14 residues. Germline values: CDR1 SGHTA, CDR2 FQGNSA. Trimming left V 5 bases short and J 3 bases short, with 13 bases between. In DNA, the CDR3 is TGTGCCAGCAGCCCAAACCTCCGGGACACTGAAGCTTTCTTT. This gives the protein CASSPNLRDTEAFF.

The chain carries TRBV13 and TRBJ2-7; 9 bases fit TRBD2. V shed 5 bases, J shed 6 bases, and the junction held 11 bases outside the gene matches. The CDR3 is 15 residues long. From germline, CDR1 is PRHDT and CDR2 FYEKMQ (reference sequence). CDR3 in amino acids: CASSPYGSGSSEQYF. The CDR3 coding sequence is TGTGCCAGCAGCCCGTACGGTAGCGGGAGTTCCGAGCAGTACTTC.

This clone was observed a handful of times. The chain uses TRBV25-1 and TRBJ2-7; 14 positions match TRBD2. Unmatched junction bases numbered 10, after V lost 5 bases and J lost 7 bases. Germline CDR1 reads MGHDK; CDR2 reads SYGVNS. The CDR3 length is 16 residues. CDR3 residues: CASSQPTSGRAREQYF. CDR3 DNA sequence: TGTGCCAGCAGTCAACCGACTAGCGGGAGGGCCCGGGAGCAGTACTTC.

The rearrangement uses TRBV27 and TRBJ2-1, with a tentative D call TRBD2 (6 bases). The CDR3 consists of 14 residues. CDR1 and CDR2 (germline): MNHEY, SMNVEV (reference sequence). Trimming shortened V by 8 bases and J by 0 bases, and 11 bases separated the two germline ends. CDR3 DNA: TGTGCCAGCGGCCGGGACTCCTCCTACAATGAGCAGTTCTTC. Protein product: CASGRDSSYNEQFF.

The J gene is TRBJ1-1, the V gene TRBV20-1, with D possibly TRBD1 on 6 matching bases. This CDR3 is 14 amino acids long. V was pared by 3 bases and J by 5 bases, with 16 bases between. Germline V gene sequence: CDR1 DFQATT, CDR2 SNEGSKA (reference sequence). As DNA, the CDR3 is TGCAGTGCTAGTCGTCCACCAGGGGTGACTGAAGCTTTCTTT. Encoded protein: CSASRPPGVTEAFF.

This chain joins TRBV28 and TRBJ1-5; TRBD1 agrees at 10 bases. CDR1 and CDR2 from the germline V gene are MDHEN and SYDVKM. The CDR3 sequence is 16 residues long. The V gene end was trimmed by 5 bases and the J gene end by 2 bases; junction bases not matched to a gene: 6. DNA of the CDR3: TGTGCCAGCAGTCCTTGGACAGGGGGGGGCAATCAGCCCCAGCATTTT. Its translation: CASSPWTGGGNQPQHF.

This clone was seen only a few times. The gene calls are TRBV6-1 and TRBJ1-2, with a tentative D call TRBD1 (6 bases). CDR3 size: 19 residues. V dropped 4 bases and J dropped 7 bases, with 31 bases sitting between them. CDR1 is MNHNS and CDR2 is SASEGT in the germline V gene. In DNA, the CDR3 is TGTGCCAGCAGTGGCTTCCGACAGGCTATAGGTCCTACAACACCTGGCTACACCTTC. Its protein is CASSGFRQAIGPTTPGYTF.

The chain recombines TRBV21-1 with TRBJ1-6; the D call TRBD1 from the table was never checked on the DNA. TRBV21-1 constitutes a pseudogene. This CDR3 comprises 19 residues. CDR3 sequence: CASSKYFSGVTGSNSPLHF. CDR3 sequence (DNA): TGTGCCAGCAGCAAATATTTTAGCGGTGTGACAGGGAGTAATTCACCCCTCCACTTT.

V and J are TRBV29-1 and TRBJ1-1; perhaps TRBD1 as D (5 bases). The CDR3 is made up of 12 amino acids. Germline CDR1 SQVTM, CDR2 ANQGSEA. Trimming cost V 6 bases and J 10 bases, with 18 bases left between them. The DNA of the CDR3 is TGCAGCGTCTTGATGGGGCCCCGCACAGCTTTCTTT. Translated, it gives CSVLMGPRTAFF.

The chain carries TRBV5-6 and TRBJ2-7, with a weak D call TRBD1 (6 bases). The CDR3 consists of 17 residues. Per the germline V gene, CDR1 is SGHDT and CDR2 is YYEEEE. V was shortened by 0 bases and J by 3 bases, with 19 bases between the two germline ends. CDR3 protein: CASSLAKLWDNYYEQYF. The CDR3 DNA reads as TGTGCCAGCAGCTTGGCCAAGTTGTGGGACAACTACTACGAGCAGTACTTC.

In this sample, this clone turned up once. J is TRBJ1-1 and V is TRBV13; D unclear. Trimming removed 11 bases from V and 0 bases from J, with 13 bases in between. The CDR3 is 13 residues long. Germline CDR1 and CDR2: PRHDT and FYEKMQ (reference sequence). For the CDR3, the DNA is TGTGCCCTCTCCGGGGAGATGAACACTGAAGCTTTCTTT. This translates into CALSGEMNTEAFF.

In its sample, this clone was seen once. In DNA form, the CDR3 reads TGTGCAAGTCGCTACCTGACGACTAGCGAAGGATGCCAAGAGACCCAGTACTTC. It specifies CASRYLTTSEGCQETQYF. The chain recombines TRBV12-2 with TRBJ2-5; the D call TRBD2 from the table was never checked on the DNA. TRBV12-2 is noted as a pseudogene. The CDR3 consists of 18 residues.

The chain couples TRBV6-5 to TRBJ2-1; 11 bases fit TRBD2. Germline CDR1 reads MNHEY; CDR2 reads SVGAGI. J lost 2 bases, V lost 5 bases, and 2 bases had no gene match. CDR3 length: 15 residues. CDR3 sequence (DNA): TGTGCCAGCAGTCATAGCGGGAGGGCCTACAATGAGCAGTTCTTC. Amino acids: CASSHSGRAYNEQFF.

This clone was counted only a few times. V usage is TRBV5-8 and J usage is TRBJ2-7; 10 nucleotides align to TRBD2. With V trimmed by 1 base and J by 3 bases, 10 bases remained unmatched. CDR1 and CDR2 (germline): SGHTS, YDEGEE. CDR3 size: 17 residues. CDR3 sequence (DNA): TGTGCCAGCAGCTTGAAAAGGGGGCTAGCGGGAGACTACGAGCAGTACTTC. It translates to CASSLKRGLAGDYEQYF.

In DNA form, the CDR3 reads TGTGCCAGCAGCGTTGAGTCAGGGGACTATGGCTACACCTTC. Encoded protein: CASSVESGDYGYTF. The rearrangement uses TRBV28 and TRBJ1-2; the D gene is possibly TRBD1 (6 bases). V lost 6 bases and J 3 bases, leaving 14 bases between the germline ends. The germline CDR1 and CDR2 sequences are MDHEN and SYDVKM. The CDR3 has 14 residues.

The chain recombines TRBV5-4 with TRBJ1-4; 9 bases align to TRBD1. J lost 7 bases, V lost 2 bases, and 3 bases had no gene match. This CDR3 is 14 amino acids long. The V gene's germline CDR1 is SGHNT and CDR2 YYREEE (reference sequence). Written as DNA, the CDR3 is TGTGCCAGCAGCTTACAGGGGGCGGTTGAAAAACTGTTTTTT. Protein product: CASSLQGAVEKLFF.